This T cell receptor (beta chain) was profiled in a study of Ad26.COV2.S vaccination and SARS-CoV-2 variants. Looking at the study overall: The donor belonged to the COV1001 Ad26.COV2.S trial arm. Ad26.COV2.S shots went into the muscle once or twice, 56 days apart.

Assay: immunoSEQ multiplex PCR; the TCRdb copy retains only in-frame clones and omits some. Found here are around 300,000 clones, 85% to 90% of them singletons; the top ten hold roughly 6%. General study findings and limits: Breadth measured for non-spike TCRs was similar across vaccine and placebo recipients.

A word on this clone: Its antigen is currently unknown.

Treatment here: 19 received Ad26.COV2.S at low or high dose, single or two shots; about 5 received placebo; per-sample allocation not given. The samples date from day 63 after the first vaccine or placebo injection. This specimen was peripheral blood, taken in a trial of Ad26.COV2.S vaccine versus placebo. The receptor was isolated from a person between 18 and 60 years old who received the Ad26.COV2.S COVID-19 vaccine or a placebo.

The chain's CDR3 is CASSLRGNTEAFF. CDR3 DNA sequence: TGTGCCAGCAGCTTACGTGGGAACACTGAAGCTTTCTTT. V is TRBV11-2 and J is TRBJ1-1, with D hard to call. Between the trimmed V and J ends, which lost 2 bases and 1 base, there was a span of 5 bases. The CDR3 runs to 13 residues. The germline V gene encodes CDR1 SGHAT and CDR2 FQNNGV. Supplemented by reference TRBV11-2 and TRBJ1-1, the full variable domain reads EAGVAQSPRYKIIEKRQSVAFWCNPISGHATLYWYQQILGQGPKLLIQFQNNGVVDDSQLPKDRFSAERLKGVDSTLKIQPAKLEDSAVYLCASSLRGNTEAFFGQGTRLTVV.